The 21 T cell receptor beta chains below were found in one sample sequenced in a study of blood T cells in healthy people across ages. The use of a sample-barcoded 5' primer and a J-beta primer mix characterized a second PCR of about 6 to 11 cycles. Each CDR3 protein gets one entry after TCRdb re-called the 5' RACE reads with MiXCR. The sample has 1.5 million to 1.8 million distinct CDR3 sequences, 35% to 45% seen once. What was sequenced was blood. These receptors all stem from a woman under 30 in good health.

V is TRBV6-2 or TRBV6-3 and J is TRBJ2-1; D uncertain. The CDR3 totals 12 residues. The germline V gene encodes CDR1 MNHEY and CDR2 SVGEGT. V gave up 2 bases and J gave up 6 bases, with 5 bases separating them. The DNA of the CDR3 is TGTGCCAGCAGTTACAACCCCAATGAGCAGTTCTTC. This gives the protein CASSYNPNEQFF.

This chain joins TRBV20-1 and TRBJ1-5, with 10 positions matching TRBD1. With V trimmed by 1 base and J by 4 bases, 1 base remained unmatched. The CDR3 runs to 14 residues. The germline gives CDR1 DFQATT, CDR2 SNEGSKA (reference sequence). The chain's CDR3 is CSARGQGANQPQHF. CDR3 sequence (DNA): TGCAGTGCTAGAGGACAGGGGGCGAATCAGCCCCAGCATTTT.

This sequence joins TRBV20-1 and TRBJ2-5; 10 nucleotides align to TRBD2. The tail of the sequence fits TRBJ2-7 better, so the J call may be wrong. Germline lookup yields CDR1 DFQATT and CDR2 SNEGSKA (reference sequence). The length of the CDR3 is 14 residues. The CDR3 DNA follows: TGCAGTGCCCGAGGGCCTAGCGGGAGAAACGAGCAGTACTTC. Its protein is CSARGPSGRNEQYF.

This clonotype was counted only a few times. The chain is built from TRBV3-1 and TRBJ2-1; 11 bases agree with TRBD2. CDR3 length equals 16 residues. With 2 bases clipped from V and 2 bases from J, the junction kept 2 bases outside the gene matches. Looked up from germline, CDR1 is LGHDT and CDR2 is YNNKEL (reference sequence). The CDR3 DNA follows: TGTGCCAGCAGCCAATATAGCGGGGGGGCCTACAATGAGCAGTTCTTC. It is translated as CASSQYSGGAYNEQFF.

This clonotype was counted between two and nine times. The CDR3 DNA sequence: TGTGCCAGCAGCCAAGGTTTGACTCTAACGAATCGGGAGCAGTACTTC. The encoded protein is CASSQGLTLTNREQYF. J is TRBJ2-7 and V is TRBV14; D gene uncertain. Germline CDR1 SGHDN, CDR2 FVKESK. The CDR3 has 16 amino acids. Trimming removed 1 base from V and 7 bases from J, with 20 bases in between.

This clonotype was counted between two and nine times. The chain is built from TRBV28 and TRBJ2-7, with 11 nucleotides matching TRBD2. CDR3 length: 14 residues. With V trimmed by 6 bases and J by 2 bases, 3 bases remained unmatched. Germline V gene lookup returns CDR1 MDHEN and CDR2 SYDVKM. The CDR3, as DNA: TGTGCCAGCAGGCCGGGACTAGCGGCCTACGAGCAGTACTTC. Residues: CASRPGLAAYEQYF.

This clonotype came up a few times. The chain carries TRBV5-1 and TRBJ2-5; the D is unclear. V lost 6 bases and J lost 4, with 13 bases in between. CDR1 SGHRS and CDR2 YFSETQ come from the germline V gene. CDR3 length: 13 residues. CDR3 in DNA: TGCGCCAGCAATCGAGGTGTGGGAGAGACCCAGTACTTC. Protein sequence: CASNRGVGETQYF.

The chain links TRBV7-3 to TRBJ2-1, with D tentatively TRBD1 (5 bases). Between the trimmed V and J ends, which lost 3 bases and 6 bases, there was a span of 12 bases. Germline V gene sequence: CDR1 SGHTA, CDR2 FQGTGA. The CDR3 extends over 14 amino acids. The CDR3 DNA sequence: TGTGCCAGCAGCTTGCTTGGGGCGCCCAATGAGCAGTTCTTC. Encoded protein: CASSLLGAPNEQFF. Drawing the rest from reference TRBV7-3 and TRBJ2-1, the complete variable domain is GAGVSQTPSNKVTEKGKYVELRCDPISGHTALYWYRQSLGQGPEFLIYFQGTGAADDSGLPNDRFFAVRPEGSVSTLKIQRTERGDSAVYLCASSLLGAPNEQFFGPGTRLTVL.

V gene TRBV9 combines with J gene TRBJ1-1; 9 bases match TRBD1. The ends lost 3 bases at V and 1 base at J; junction bases unmatched: 4. There are 15 residues in the CDR3. Germline CDR1 and CDR2: SGDLS and YYNGEE. The CDR3 coding sequence is TGTGCCAGCAGCGCAAGACAGGGGGGGAACACTGAAGCTTTCTTT. Its protein product is CASSARQGGNTEAFF.

CDR3 bases: TGCAGTGCTAGTTGGGGACTAGCGACCGGGGAGCTGTTTTTT. This encodes CSASWGLATGELFF. This chain connects TRBV20-1 to TRBJ2-2, with 10 bases matching TRBD2. The trim removed 3 bases at V and 5 bases at J, leaving 3 bases unmatched. CDR3 length: 14 residues. The V gene's germline CDR1 is DFQATT and CDR2 SNEGSKA (reference sequence).

The V gene is TRBV18, the J gene TRBJ2-5; 7 nucleotides match TRBD1. The DNA end lines up better with TRBJ2-7; the J call may be wrong. The germline V gene encodes CDR1 KGHSH and CDR2 LQKENI. The CDR3 extends over 15 amino acids. CDR3 nucleotide sequence: TGTGCCAGCTCACCAATAAGTGTGACAGGGTCCGAGCAGTACTTC. Its translation is CASSPISVTGSEQYF.

This clonotype occurred a few times. The rearrangement uses TRBV27 and TRBJ2-1; D uncertain. The CDR3 has 15 amino acids. CDR1 and CDR2 from the germline V gene are MNHEY and SMNVEV (reference sequence). The V end lost 2 bases, the J end lost 4 bases, and 12 bases lay between the germline ends. Written as DNA, the CDR3 is TGTGCCAGCAGTTTAACGAACCCTGAATACAATGAGCAGTTCTTC. Translated, it gives CASSLTNPEYNEQFF.

V gene TRBV10-3 combines with J gene TRBJ2-1, with a possible D match to TRBD2 (5 bases). The CDR3 extends over 13 amino acids. V lost 4 bases and J 10 bases, leaving 14 bases between the germline ends. Germline V gene data show CDR1 as ENHRY and CDR2 as SYGVKD. The CDR3 DNA reads as TGTGCCATCAGTGGCTCCAGCGGCTTGGAGCAGTTCTTC. This encodes CAISGSSGLEQFF.

This clonotype was counted only a few times. The chain is built from TRBV28 and TRBJ2-3; D possibly corresponds to TRBD2 (6 bases). The germline V and J ends were trimmed by 5 bases and 9 bases, with 12 bases remaining between them. This CDR3 is built from 12 residues. CDR1 and CDR2 from the germline V gene are MDHEN and SYDVKM. CDR3 sequence (DNA): TGTGCCAGCAGTGCGGGACTCCCAACGCAGTATTTT. It encodes CASSAGLPTQYF.

There are a few counts of this clonotype. The chain is built from TRBV27 and TRBJ2-3; D is unclear. The germline gives CDR1 MNHEY, CDR2 SMNVEV (reference sequence). Trimming shortened V by 4 bases and J by 0 bases, and 8 bases separated the two germline ends. The CDR3 is 14 residues long. In nucleotides, the CDR3 is TGTGCCAGCAGTTACCACCATAGCACAGATACGCAGTATTTT. This encodes CASSYHHSTDTQYF.

Only a few counts were recorded for this clonotype. The chain recombines TRBV7-2 with TRBJ2-1; D remains ambiguous. The germline V and J ends were trimmed by 6 bases and 9 bases, with 9 bases remaining between them. CDR1 and CDR2 (germline): SGHTA, FQGNSA. This CDR3 spans 11 amino acids. Here the CDR3 DNA reads TGTGCCAGCAGTGATTTCGGTGAGCAGTTCTTC. Translated, it gives CASSDFGEQFF.

The CDR3 reads CASREGENTGELFF. CDR3 bases: TGCGCCAGCAGGGAGGGCGAAAACACCGGGGAGCTGTTTTTT. The chain couples TRBV4-1 to TRBJ2-2; possibly TRBD2 for D (6 bases). The germline CDR1 and CDR2 sequences are MGHRA and YSYEKL. This CDR3 spans 14 amino acids. V lost 6 bases and J lost 2, with 10 bases in between.

The rearrangement links TRBV10-3 to TRBJ2-3; D ambiguous. The length of the CDR3 is 14 residues. CDR1 and CDR2 from the germline V gene are ENHRY and SYGVKD. V lost 0 bases to trimming and J lost 5 bases, with 9 bases between them. The CDR3 loop reads CAISESLGLDTQYF. CDR3 nucleotides: TGTGCCATCAGTGAGTCGTTGGGCCTAGATACGCAGTATTTT.

The CDR3 protein is CASSPATGLGAEAFF. The CDR3 coding sequence is TGTGCCAGCTCACCCGCGACAGGTCTCGGAGCTGAAGCTTTCTTT. The gene calls are TRBV18 and TRBJ1-1, with a possible D match to TRBD1 (6 bases). Germline V gene sequence: CDR1 KGHSH, CDR2 LQKENI. Trimming pared 3 bases from V and 6 bases from J, leaving 17 bases between. The CDR3 loop spans 15 amino acids.

This clonotype appeared a few times. J is TRBJ1-1 and V is TRBV29-1; tentatively, D is TRBD1 (5 bases). This CDR3 has 14 amino acids. The germline V and J ends were trimmed by 7 bases and 6 bases, with 21 bases remaining between them. Looked up from germline, CDR1 is SQVTM and CDR2 is ANQGSEA. The CDR3 reads CSASGSGLGPEAFF. CDR3 bases: TGCAGCGCTTCTGGGTCCGGTTTGGGGCCTGAAGCTTTCTTT. Full variable domain (outside the CDR3, taken from reference TRBV29-1 and TRBJ1-1): SAVISQKPSRDICQRGTSLTIQCQVDSQVTMMFWYRQQPGQSLTLIATANQGSEATYESGFVIDKFPISRPNLTFSTLTVSNMSPEDSSIYLCSASGSGLGPEAFFGQGTRLTVV.

For this clonotype: At one of its ends the junction is not consistent with the germline gene, which may arise from a read error. The V call is TRBV28, the J call TRBJ2-7, with no clear D. Germline assignment: CDR1 MDHEN and CDR2 SYDVKM. The CDR3 totals 12 residues. DNA for the CDR3: TGTGCCTGCAGTTCCCTCCTTTCGGAGCAGTACTTC. Protein: CACSSLLSEQYF. The full variable domain, completed using reference TRBV28 and TRBJ2-7, is DVKVTQSSRYLVKRTGEKVFLECVQDMDHENMFWYRQDPGLGLRLIYFSYDVKMKEKGDIPEGYSVSREKKERFSLILESASTNQTSMYLCACSSLLSEQYFGPGTRLTVT.